This T cell receptor (beta chain) was profiled in a study of shared clonotypes between healthy human individuals. General observations from the study: Limited genetic and exposure-history diversity came from having few donors.

This clone occurred once. Antigen unknown. Only CD45RO-negative cells positively selected for CCR7 counted as naive CD8 cells, so terminally differentiated effector memory CD45RA+ cells were excluded. Assay used: immunoSEQ multiplex PCR; TCRdb lists only in-frame clones, some missing. This table has about 2.1 million clones, around 93% appearing once. J lost 2 bases, V lost 1 base, and 9 bases had no gene match. The CDR3 has 17 residues. Germline CDR1 and CDR2: SGHDN and FVKESK. Sample: naive CD8+ T cells from PBMCs. The chain combines TRBV14 with TRBJ2-7, with 9 bases identical to TRBD1. This TCR was sampled from a man aged 18 to 29 in good health. Some clones in this sample may be carry-over from other donors' samples. The CDR3 spells CASSQGHTGTGTYEQYF. The DNA for the CDR3 is TGTGCCAGCAGCCAAGGACATACCGGGACAGGGACCTACGAGCAGTACTTC.